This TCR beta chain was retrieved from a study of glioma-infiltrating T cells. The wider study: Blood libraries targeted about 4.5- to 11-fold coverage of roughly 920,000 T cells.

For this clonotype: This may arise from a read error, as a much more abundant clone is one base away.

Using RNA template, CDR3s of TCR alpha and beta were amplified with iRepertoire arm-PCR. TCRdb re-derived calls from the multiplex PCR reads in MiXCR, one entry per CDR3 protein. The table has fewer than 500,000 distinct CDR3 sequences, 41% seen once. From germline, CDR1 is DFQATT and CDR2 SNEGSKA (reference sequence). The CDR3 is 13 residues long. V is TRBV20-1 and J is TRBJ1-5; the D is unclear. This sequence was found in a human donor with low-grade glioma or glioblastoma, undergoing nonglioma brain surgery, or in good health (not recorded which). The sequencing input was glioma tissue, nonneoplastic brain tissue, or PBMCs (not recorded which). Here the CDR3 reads CNASGQPFQPQHF. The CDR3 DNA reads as TGCAATGCTAGCGGCCAGCCATTTCAGCCCCAGCATTTT.